This T cell receptor (beta chain) was documented in a study of Graves' ophthalmopathy and Graves' hyperthyroidism. The authors amplified TCR beta CDR3 regions, and they did so from RNA transcripts for repertoire sequencing. Following a first-round RT-PCR that used HTBI primers, a second-round multiplex PCR was carried out. MiXCR, applied by TCRdb to the multiplex PCR reads, yields one record per CDR3 protein. The sample shows almost 750,000 distinct CDR3 sequences, roughly 41% of them seen only once. From germline, CDR1 is MGHDK and CDR2 SYGVNS. The CDR3 sequence is 14 residues long. V was trimmed by 8 bases and J by 3 bases, leaving 17 bases between them.

V is TRBV25-1 and J is TRBJ2-7, with unresolved D. Material for sequencing was peripheral blood. The sequence came from an adult man with Graves' ophthalmopathy. CDR3 nucleotides: TGTGCCAGCTCACCACGAACGAAGGACTACGAGCAGTACTTC. It translates to CASSPRTKDYEQYF.